The clone carrying this T cell receptor beta chain came up many times. Its antigen is not identified. The data originate from a study of identical twins. General study findings and limits: Conclusions were drawn cross-sectionally by statistical analysis, without following the same donors.

Via MiXCR, TCRdb re-called the 5' RACE reads, giving one row per CDR3 protein. Of hundreds of thousands of distinct CDR3 sequences in the sample, less than 9% were seen once. CDR3 length: 15 residues. Germline loops: CDR1 MDHEN, CDR2 SYDVKM. The V gene lost 7 bases and the J gene lost 3 bases, with 19 bases spanning the gap. The same sample was also used in a study of yellow fever vaccine responses in identical twins.

The clonotype was recovered from a woman between 18 and 30 years old in good health. The material sequenced was memory (CD45RO+) T cells sorted from blood. V is TRBV28 and J is TRBJ2-7, with D possibly TRBD2 on 6 matching bases. The CDR3 sequence is CASTPPGLSVYEQYF. The CDR3 DNA follows: TGTGCCAGCACTCCACCGGGACTTAGCGTCTACGAGCAGTACTTC.